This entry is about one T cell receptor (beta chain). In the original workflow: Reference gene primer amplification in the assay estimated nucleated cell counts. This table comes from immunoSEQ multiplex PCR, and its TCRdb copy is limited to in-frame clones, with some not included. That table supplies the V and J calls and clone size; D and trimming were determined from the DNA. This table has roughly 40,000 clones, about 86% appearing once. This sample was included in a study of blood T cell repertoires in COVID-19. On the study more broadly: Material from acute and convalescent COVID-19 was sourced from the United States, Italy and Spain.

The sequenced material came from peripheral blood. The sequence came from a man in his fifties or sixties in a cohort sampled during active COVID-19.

This CDR3 reads CASSDRQGPYEQYF. DNA of the CDR3: TGTGCCAGCAGTGATCGACAGGGTCCCTACGAGCAGTACTTC. The rearrangement joins TRBV6-1 to TRBJ2-7; 7 bases map to TRBD1. Germline V CDR1 and CDR2: MNHNS, SASEGT. The CDR3 is 14 residues long. V was pared by 3 bases and J by 2 bases, with 4 bases of the junction left unmatched.